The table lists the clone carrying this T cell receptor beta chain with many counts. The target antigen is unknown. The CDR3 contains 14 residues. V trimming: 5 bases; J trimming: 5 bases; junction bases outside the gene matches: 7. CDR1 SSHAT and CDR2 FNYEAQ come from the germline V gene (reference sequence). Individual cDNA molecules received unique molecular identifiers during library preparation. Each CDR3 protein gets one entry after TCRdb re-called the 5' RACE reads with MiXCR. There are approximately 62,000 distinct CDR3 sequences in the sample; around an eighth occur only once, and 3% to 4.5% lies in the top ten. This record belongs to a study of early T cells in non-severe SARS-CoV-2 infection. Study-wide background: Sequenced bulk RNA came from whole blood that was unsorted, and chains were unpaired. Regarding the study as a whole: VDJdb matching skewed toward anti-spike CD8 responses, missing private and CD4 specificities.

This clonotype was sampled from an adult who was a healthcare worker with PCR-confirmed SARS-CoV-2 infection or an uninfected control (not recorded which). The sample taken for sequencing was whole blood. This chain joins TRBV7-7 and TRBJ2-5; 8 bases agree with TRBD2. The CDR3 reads CASSPRLAWETQYF. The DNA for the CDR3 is TGTGCCAGCAGCCCCAGACTAGCGTGGGAGACCCAGTACTTC.